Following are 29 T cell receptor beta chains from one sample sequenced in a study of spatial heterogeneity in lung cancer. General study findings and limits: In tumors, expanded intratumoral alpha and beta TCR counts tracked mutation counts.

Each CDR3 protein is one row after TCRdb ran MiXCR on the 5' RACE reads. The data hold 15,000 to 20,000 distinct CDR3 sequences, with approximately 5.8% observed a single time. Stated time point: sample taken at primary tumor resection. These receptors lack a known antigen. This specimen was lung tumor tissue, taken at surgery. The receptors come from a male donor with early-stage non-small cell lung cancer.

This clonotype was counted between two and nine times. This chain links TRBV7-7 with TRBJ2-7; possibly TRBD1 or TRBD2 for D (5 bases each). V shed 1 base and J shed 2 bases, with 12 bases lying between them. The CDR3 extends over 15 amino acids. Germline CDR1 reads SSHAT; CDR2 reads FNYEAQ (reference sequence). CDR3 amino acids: CASSLGPEGPYEQYF. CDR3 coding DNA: TGTGCCAGCAGCTTAGGGCCCGAGGGGCCCTACGAGCAGTACTTC.

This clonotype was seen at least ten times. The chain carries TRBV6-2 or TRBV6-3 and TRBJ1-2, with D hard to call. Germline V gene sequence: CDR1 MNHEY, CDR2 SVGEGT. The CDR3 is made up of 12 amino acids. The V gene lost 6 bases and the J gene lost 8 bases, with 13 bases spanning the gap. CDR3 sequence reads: CASRPSLGGYTF. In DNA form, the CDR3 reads TGTGCCAGCAGGCCCAGCCTGGGAGGCTACACCTTC.

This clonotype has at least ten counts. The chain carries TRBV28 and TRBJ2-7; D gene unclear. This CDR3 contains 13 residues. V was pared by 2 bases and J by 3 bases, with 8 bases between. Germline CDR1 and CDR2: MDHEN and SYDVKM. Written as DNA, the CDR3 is TGTGCCAGCAGTTTAAACATCGGCTACGAGCAGTACTTC. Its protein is CASSLNIGYEQYF.

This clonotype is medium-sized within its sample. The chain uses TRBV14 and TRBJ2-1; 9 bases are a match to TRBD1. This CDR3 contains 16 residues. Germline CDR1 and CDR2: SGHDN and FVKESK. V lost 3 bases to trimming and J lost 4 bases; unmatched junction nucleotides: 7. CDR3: CASSHSGTGKYNEQFF. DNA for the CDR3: TGTGCCAGCAGCCACTCCGGGACAGGGAAGTACAATGAGCAGTTCTTC.

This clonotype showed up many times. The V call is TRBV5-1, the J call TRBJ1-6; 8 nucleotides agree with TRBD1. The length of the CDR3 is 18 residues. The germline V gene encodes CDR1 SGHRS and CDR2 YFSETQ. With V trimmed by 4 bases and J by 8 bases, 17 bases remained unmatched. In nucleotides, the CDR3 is TGCGCCAGCAGCCTTACCGGGACAGGAAGCCGCGGGGATTCACCCCTCCACTTT. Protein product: CASSLTGTGSRGDSPLHF. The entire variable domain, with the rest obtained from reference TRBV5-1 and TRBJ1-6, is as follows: KAGVTQTPRYLIKTRGQQVTLSCSPISGHRSVSWYQQTPGQGLQFLFEYFSETQRNKGNFPGRFSGRQFSNSRSEMNVSTLELGDSALYLCASSLTGTGSRGDSPLHFGNGTRLTVT.

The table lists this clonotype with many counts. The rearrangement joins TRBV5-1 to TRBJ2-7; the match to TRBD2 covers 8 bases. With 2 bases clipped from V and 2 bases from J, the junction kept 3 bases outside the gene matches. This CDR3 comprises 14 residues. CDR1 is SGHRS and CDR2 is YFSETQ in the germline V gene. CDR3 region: CASSFSGTTYEQYF. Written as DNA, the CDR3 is TGCGCCAGCAGCTTTAGCGGGACAACCTACGAGCAGTACTTC.

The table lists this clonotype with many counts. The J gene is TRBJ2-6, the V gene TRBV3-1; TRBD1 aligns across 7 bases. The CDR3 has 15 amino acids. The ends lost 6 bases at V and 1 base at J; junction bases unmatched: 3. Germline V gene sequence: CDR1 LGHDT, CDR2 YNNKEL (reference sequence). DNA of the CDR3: TGTGCCAGCAGACTGACAGGGTCTGGGGCCAACGTCCTGACTTTC. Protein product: CASRLTGSGANVLTF.

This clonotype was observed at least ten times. The DNA for the CDR3 is TGTGCCAGCAGCTTAGGACGGTCCTACGAGCAGTACTTC. Translation gives CASSLGRSYEQYF. V and J are TRBV7-8 and TRBJ2-7, with D unresolved. V gave up 1 base and J gave up 1 base, with 5 bases separating them. Germline loops: CDR1 SGHVS, CDR2 FQNEAQ. CDR3 length equals 13 residues.

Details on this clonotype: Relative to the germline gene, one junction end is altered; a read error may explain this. CDR3: CASGQDRRLAGWVANTGELFF. CDR3 nucleotides: TGTGCCAGCGGCCAAGATCGTCGACTAGCGGGATGGGTTGCGAACACCGGGGAGCTGTTTTTT. The rearrangement links TRBV3-1 to TRBJ2-2; 11 bases fit TRBD2. The CDR3 contains 21 residues. Germline assignment: CDR1 LGHDT and CDR2 YNNKEL (reference sequence).

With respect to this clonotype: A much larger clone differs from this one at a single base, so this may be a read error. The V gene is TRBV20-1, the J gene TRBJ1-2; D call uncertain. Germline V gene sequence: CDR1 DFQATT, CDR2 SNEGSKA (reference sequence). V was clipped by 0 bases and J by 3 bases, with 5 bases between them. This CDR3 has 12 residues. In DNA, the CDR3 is TGCAGTGCTAGAGATCCCTACTATGGCTACACCTTC. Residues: CSARDPYYGYTF.

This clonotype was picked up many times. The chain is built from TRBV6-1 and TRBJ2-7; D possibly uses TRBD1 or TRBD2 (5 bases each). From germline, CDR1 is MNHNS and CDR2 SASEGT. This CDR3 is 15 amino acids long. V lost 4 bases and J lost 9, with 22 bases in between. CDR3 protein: CASSGLGASSLGQYF. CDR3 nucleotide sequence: TGTGCCAGCAGTGGGCTCGGGGCCTCGAGTTTGGGGCAGTACTTC.

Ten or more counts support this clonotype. The CDR3, as DNA: TGTGCCAGCAGGGTAGGAGTGGGAGAGACCCAGTACTTC. Its translation is CASRVGVGETQYF. The chain has TRBV12-3 or TRBV12-4 and TRBJ2-5; D is unresolved. V lost 6 bases and J 4 bases, leaving 12 bases between the germline ends. The CDR3 length is 13 residues.

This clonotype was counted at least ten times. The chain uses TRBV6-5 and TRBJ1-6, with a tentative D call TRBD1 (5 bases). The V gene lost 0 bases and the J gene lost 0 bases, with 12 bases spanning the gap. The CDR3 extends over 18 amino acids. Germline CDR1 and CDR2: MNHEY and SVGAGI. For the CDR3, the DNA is TGTGCCAGCAGTTACTCGAGGGCTGGGGGCTCCTATAATTCACCCCTCCACTTT. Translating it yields CASSYSRAGGSYNSPLHF.

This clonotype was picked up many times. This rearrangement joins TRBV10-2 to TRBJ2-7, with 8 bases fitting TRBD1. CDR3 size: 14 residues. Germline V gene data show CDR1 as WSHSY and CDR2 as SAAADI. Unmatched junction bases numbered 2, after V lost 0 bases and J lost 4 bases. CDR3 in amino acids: CASSESRQGYEQYF. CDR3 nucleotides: TGCGCCAGCAGTGAGTCGAGACAGGGGTACGAGCAGTACTTC.

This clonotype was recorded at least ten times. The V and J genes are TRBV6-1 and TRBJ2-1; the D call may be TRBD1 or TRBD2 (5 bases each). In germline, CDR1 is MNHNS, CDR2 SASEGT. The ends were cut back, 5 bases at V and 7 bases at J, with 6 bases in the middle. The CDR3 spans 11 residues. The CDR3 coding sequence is TGTGCCAGCAGTTGGGGGAATGAGCAGTTCTTC. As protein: CASSWGNEQFF.

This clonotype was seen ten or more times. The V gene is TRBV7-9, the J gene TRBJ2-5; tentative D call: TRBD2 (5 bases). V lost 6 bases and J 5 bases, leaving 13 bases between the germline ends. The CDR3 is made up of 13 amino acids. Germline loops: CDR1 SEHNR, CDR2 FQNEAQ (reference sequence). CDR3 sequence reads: CASSGPRGETQYF. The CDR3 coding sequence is TGTGCCAGCAGTGGACCTCGGGGTGAGACCCAGTACTTC.

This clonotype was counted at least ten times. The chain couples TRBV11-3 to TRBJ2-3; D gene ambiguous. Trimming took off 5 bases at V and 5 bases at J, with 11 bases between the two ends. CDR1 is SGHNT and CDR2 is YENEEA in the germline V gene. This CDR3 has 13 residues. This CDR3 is CASSQVFRDTQYF. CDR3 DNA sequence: TGTGCCAGCAGCCAGGTCTTCAGAGATACGCAGTATTTT.

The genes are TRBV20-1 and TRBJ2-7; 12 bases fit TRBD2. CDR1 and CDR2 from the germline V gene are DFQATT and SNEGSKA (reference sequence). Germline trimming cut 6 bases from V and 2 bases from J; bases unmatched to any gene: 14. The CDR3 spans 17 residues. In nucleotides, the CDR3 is TGCAGTGCCCCACGCAGGGGGACTAGCGGGTTAGCCTACGAGCAGTACTTC. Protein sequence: CSAPRRGTSGLAYEQYF.

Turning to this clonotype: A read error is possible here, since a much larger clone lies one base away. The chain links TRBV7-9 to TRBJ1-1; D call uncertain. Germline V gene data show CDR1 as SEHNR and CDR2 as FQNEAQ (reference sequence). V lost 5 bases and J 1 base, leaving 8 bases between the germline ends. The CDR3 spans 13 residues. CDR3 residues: CASSHRQNTEAFF. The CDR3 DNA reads TGTGCCAGCAGCCACCGCCAGAACACTGAAGCTTTCTTT.

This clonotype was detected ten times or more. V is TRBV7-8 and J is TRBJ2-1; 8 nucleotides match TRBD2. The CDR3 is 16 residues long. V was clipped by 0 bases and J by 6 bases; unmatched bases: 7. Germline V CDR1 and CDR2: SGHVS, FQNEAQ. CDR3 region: CASSLASGGAPNEQFF. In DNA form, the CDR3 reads TGTGCCAGCAGCTTAGCGTCGGGAGGGGCGCCCAATGAGCAGTTCTTC.

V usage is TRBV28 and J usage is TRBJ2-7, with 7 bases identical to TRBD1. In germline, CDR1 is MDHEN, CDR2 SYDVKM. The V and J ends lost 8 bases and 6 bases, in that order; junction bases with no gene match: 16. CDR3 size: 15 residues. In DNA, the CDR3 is TGTGCCAGCTCCTCACCGACAGGGCGAATGGGCGAGCAGTACTTC. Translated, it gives CASSSPTGRMGEQYF.

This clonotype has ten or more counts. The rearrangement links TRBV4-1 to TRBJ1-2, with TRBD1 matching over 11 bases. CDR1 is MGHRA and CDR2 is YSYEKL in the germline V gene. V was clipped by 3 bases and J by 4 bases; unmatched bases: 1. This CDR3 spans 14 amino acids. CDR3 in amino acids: CASSQGTGGYGYTF. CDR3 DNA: TGCGCCAGCAGCCAGGGGACAGGGGGCTATGGCTACACCTTC.

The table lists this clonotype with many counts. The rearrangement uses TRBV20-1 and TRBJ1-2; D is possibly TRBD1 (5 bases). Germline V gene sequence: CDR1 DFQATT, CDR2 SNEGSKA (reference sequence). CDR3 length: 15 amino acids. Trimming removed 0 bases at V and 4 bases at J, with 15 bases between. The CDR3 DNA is TGCAGTGCTAGAGATAGCCAGGGAATACCCTATGGCTACACCTTC. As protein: CSARDSQGIPYGYTF.

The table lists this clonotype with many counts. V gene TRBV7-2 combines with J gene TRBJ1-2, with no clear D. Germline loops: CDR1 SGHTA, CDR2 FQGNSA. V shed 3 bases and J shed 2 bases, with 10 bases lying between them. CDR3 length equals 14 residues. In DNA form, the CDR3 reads TGTGCCAGCAGCTTTATTGGGAGGAACTATGGCTACACCTTC. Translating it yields CASSFIGRNYGYTF.

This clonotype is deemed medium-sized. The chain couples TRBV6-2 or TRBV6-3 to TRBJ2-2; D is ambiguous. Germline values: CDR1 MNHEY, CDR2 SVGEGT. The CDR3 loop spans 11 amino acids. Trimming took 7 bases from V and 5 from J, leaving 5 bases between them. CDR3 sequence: CASTWTGELFF. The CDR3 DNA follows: TGTGCCAGCACCTGGACCGGGGAGCTGTTTTTT.

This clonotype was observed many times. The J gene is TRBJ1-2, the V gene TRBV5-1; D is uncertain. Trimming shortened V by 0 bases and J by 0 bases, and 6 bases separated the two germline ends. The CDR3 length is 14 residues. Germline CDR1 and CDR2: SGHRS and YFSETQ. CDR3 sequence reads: CASSLDTSNYGYTF. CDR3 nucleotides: TGCGCCAGCAGCTTGGACACATCTAACTATGGCTACACCTTC.

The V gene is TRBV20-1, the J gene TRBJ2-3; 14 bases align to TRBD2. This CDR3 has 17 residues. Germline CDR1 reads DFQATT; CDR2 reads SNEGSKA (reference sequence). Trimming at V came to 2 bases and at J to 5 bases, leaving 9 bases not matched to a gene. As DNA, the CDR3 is TGCAGTGCTAGATCCGTGACTAGCGGGAGGGCCATAGATACGCAGTATTTT. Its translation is CSARSVTSGRAIDTQYF.

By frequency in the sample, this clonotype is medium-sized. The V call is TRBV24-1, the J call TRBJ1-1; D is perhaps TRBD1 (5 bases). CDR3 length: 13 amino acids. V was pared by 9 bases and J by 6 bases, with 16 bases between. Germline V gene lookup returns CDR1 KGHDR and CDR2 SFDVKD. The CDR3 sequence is CATRGGGAAEAFF. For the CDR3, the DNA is TGTGCCACCCGCGGCGGGGGAGCCGCTGAAGCTTTCTTT.

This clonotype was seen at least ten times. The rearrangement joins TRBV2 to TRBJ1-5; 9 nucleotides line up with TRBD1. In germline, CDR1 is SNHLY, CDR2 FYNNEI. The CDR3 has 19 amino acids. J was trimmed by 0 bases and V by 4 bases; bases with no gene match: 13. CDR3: CASSVSKRQGGNSNQPQHF. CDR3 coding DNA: TGTGCCAGCAGTGTAAGCAAGAGACAGGGGGGGAATAGCAATCAGCCCCAGCATTTT.